This T cell receptor (beta chain) was sequenced for a study of read filtering for tumor transcriptome and immune sequencing (dated by TCRdb to 2019 to 2021). Broadly, across the study: The cohort was composed of about 18 male and approximately 15 female patients, with a mean age of approximately 66 years and an age range of roughly 47 to 80. TCR-region mapped reads per sample ranged from about 3.5 to 10.27 million with IR-seq versus only roughly 80 to 1273 with RNA-seq. Whole-transcriptome libraries were prepared with the TruSeq RNA Access Library Prep Kit after DNase treatment. Under revised international staging, roughly eight patients fell into R-ISS I, around 15 into R-ISS II and roughly 7 into R-ISS III. Using the same bone marrow samples, the study ran both targeted immune repertoire sequencing and bulk whole-transcriptome sequencing and then compared the TCR repertoires from each method. As a main aim, a read-filtering strategy for immune repertoire data was addressed, with the specific question being whether clonotypes supported by a single read should be removed. Broader findings and caveats from the paper: When single-read clonotypes were removed, the proportions of shared clonotypes in IR-seq and RNA-seq correlated more strongly. The sorted CD138-negative fraction was composed of a mixed bone marrow immune population rather than of purified T cells. Single-read clonotypes made up 80% to 90% of clonotypes but only approximately 3.5% of total reads in IR-seq, compared with about 69% of clonotypes and 44.6% of reads in RNA-seq. Clonotypes were captured by IR-seq at much higher depth and more reliably than by RNA-seq, and smaller IR-seq throughput was sufficient for identification of most shared clonotypes.

Each patient had bone marrow sampled at the time of active disease. Bone marrow mononuclear cells were isolated by Ficoll-Hypaque density gradient centrifugation. CD138-negative cells were obtained by negative selection after labeling with CD138 magnetic microbeads on a MACS separator, removing myeloma plasma cells. Purity of the isolated cells was checked by flow cytometry on an Attune NxT using CD138 antibodies. Total RNA was extracted with TRIzol reagent and quantified with a NanoDrop spectrophotometer. Paired RNA-seq and IR-seq were performed on the CD138-negative bone marrow sample of each patient. TCR libraries were constructed from roughly 360 ng RNA using the Immunoverse kit, and molecular barcoded adaptors covering alpha/delta and beta/gamma chains were employed. The same RNA used for transcriptome sequencing was used for TCR library preparation. An Illumina HiSeq 4000 with 2 x 150 cycles was used to sequence the TCR libraries. On the study's bioinformatics: MiXCR aligned TCR reads to human V, D, J and C references and assembled the aligned reads into CDR3 clonotypes, with quality filtering and error correction included. Clonotype counts and gene usage diversity were analyzed with the tcR package in R. Raw mapping reads were checked after the RNA-seq reads had been mapped by STAR aligner version 2.5.3a onto the human GRCh37 genome. To test how sequencing depth affected the clonotypes detected, IR-seq fastq files were randomly downsampled with Seqtk 1.3. TCRdb trimmed the raw reads at Q25, called clones with MiXCR and kept productive beta chains. Under each unique CDR3 protein, matching rows form one entry showing the most common genes and DNA. TCRdb, not the original authors, processed these V and J calls. This sample holds more than 100,000 distinct CDR3 sequences; less than 15% were observed only once. More than 6.5% of the sample rests with the top ten.

V and J are trimmed by 4 bases and 6 bases, and the gene matches miss 9 bases of the junction. Per the germline V gene, MGHRA is the CDR1 and YSYEKL is the CDR2. Measured from the cysteine to the phenylalanine, the CDR3 is 14 residues long. Only the CDR3 region is kept as DNA, spanning 42 bases read in frame from base 1. This clonotype was observed many times. Its antigen specificity is not known. No base quality values were provided; no much bigger clone lies one nucleotide off. The chain is made from TRBV4-1 and TRBJ2-7; the central 7 bases match TRBD2. The sequenced material came from a population of CD138-negative cells sorted from bone marrow. The intended sense of this specimen's cell subset or site label: bone marrow mononuclear cells depleted of CD138+ plasma/myeloma cells by negative magnetic selection. The source of this sequence is a donor over 35 with multiple myeloma. For the CDR3, the sequence is CASSLRDYGSEQYF. The DNA sequence is as follows: TGCGCCAGCAGCCTCCGGGACTATGGGTCCGAGCAGTACTTC.